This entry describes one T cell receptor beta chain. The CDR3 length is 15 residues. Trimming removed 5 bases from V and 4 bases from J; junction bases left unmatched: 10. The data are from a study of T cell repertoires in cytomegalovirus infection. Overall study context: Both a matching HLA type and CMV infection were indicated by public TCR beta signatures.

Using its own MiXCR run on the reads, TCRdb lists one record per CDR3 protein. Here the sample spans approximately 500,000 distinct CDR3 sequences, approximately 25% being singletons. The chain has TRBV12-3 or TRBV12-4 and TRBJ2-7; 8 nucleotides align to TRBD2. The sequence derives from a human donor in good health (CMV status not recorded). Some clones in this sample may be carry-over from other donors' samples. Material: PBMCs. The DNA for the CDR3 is TGTGCCAGCAGTCCGCCTATGGGCGGGAGGTACGAGCAGTACTTC. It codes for CASSPPMGGRYEQYF.